This T cell receptor beta chain was captured by sequencing in a study of T cell responses to AZD1222 COVID-19 vaccine. Assay: immunoSEQ multiplex PCR; the TCRdb copy retains only in-frame clones and omits some. The sample lists some 150,000 clones; 90% were seen once. V dropped 2 bases and J dropped 3 bases, with 8 bases sitting between them. The length of the CDR3 is 14 residues. From germline, CDR1 is SGHTA and CDR2 FQGNSA. This rearrangement joins TRBV7-2 to TRBJ1-5; no clear D. The sequencing used peripheral blood, collected on day 0 of AZD1222 vaccination. The clonotype comes from an adult in good health. The CDR3 sequence: CASSLSGDNQPQHF. CDR3 sequence (DNA): TGTGCCAGCAGCTTATCCGGGGACAATCAGCCCCAGCATTTT.